These T cell receptor beta chains were read from a single sample in a study of T-cell reconstitution after alpha-beta-depleted transplantation in children. Each CDR3 protein gets one entry after TCRdb re-called the PCR reads with MiXCR. Of about 980,000 distinct CDR3 sequences in the sample, roughly 29% are singletons; the top ten hold roughly 27%. This material consisted of PBMCs, mostly from graft donor cells, taken 360 days after TCRalphabeta/CD19-depleted stem cell transplant. The receptor set was obtained from a boy under three years old who had a stem cell transplant for SCID, so the T cells may come from the graft donor. Each CDR3 is given with its conserved first and last residue. The D gene is left open where the match is weak. The size field is filled for only some rows; it gives once, few, many or a size class.

-,-,TRBJ1-1,TRBV20-1,CSGGEDMNTEAFF,TGCAGTGGTGGGGAGGATATGAACACTGAAGCTTTCTTT
-,-,TRBJ1-1,TRBV28,CASSPPPGPRNNPNTEAFF,TGTGCCAGCAGTCCACCACCAGGGCCCCGTAACAACCCGAACACTGAAGCTTTCTTT
few,-,TRBJ2-3,TRBV6-1,CASSISELGDTQYF,TGTGCCAGCAGCATTAGCGAGCTCGGAGATACGCAGTATTTT
-,TRBD1,TRBJ1-5,TRBV5-1,CASSSGTGIDQPQHF,TGCGCCAGCAGCTCCGGGACAGGGATCGATCAGCCCCAGCATTTT
few,-,TRBJ2-6,TRBV9,CASSVVGSSGANVLTF,TGTGCCAGCAGCGTAGTTGGGTCCTCTGGGGCCAACGTCCTGACTTTC
few,-,TRBJ2-1,TRBV7-7,CASSLAPASYNEQFF,TGTGCCAGCAGCTTGGCCCCAGCTTCCTACAATGAGCAGTTCTTC
few,-,TRBJ1-1,TRBV18,CASSPFGGGRSNTEAFF,TGTGCCAGCTCACCATTCGGCGGGGGGCGCTCGAACACTGAAGCTTTCTTT
-,-,TRBJ2-7,TRBV29-1,CSVEWRDYYEQYF,TGCAGCGTTGAATGGAGAGATTACTACGAGCAGTACTTC
-,-,TRBJ1-5,TRBV20-1,CSAQSGGNQPQHF,TGCAGTGCTCAATCCGGGGGCAATCAGCCCCAGCATTTT
-,TRBD1,TRBJ2-3,TRBV4-1,CASSQEVGETGTEYF,TGCGCCAGCAGCCAAGAAGTAGGAGAAACCGGGACAGAATATTTT
-,-,TRBJ2-7,TRBV6-5,CASSYGSLVGGDEQYF,TGTGCCAGCAGTTACGGGTCCCTGGTCGGCGGCGACGAGCAGTACTTC
-,-,TRBJ1-4,TRBV7-9,CASSFGGDNEKLFF,TGTGCCAGCAGCTTCGGGGGGGATAATGAAAAACTGTTTTTT
-,TRBD1,TRBJ1-4,TRBV5-1,CASSPTGTVEEKLFF,TGCGCCAGCAGCCCAACTGGGACAGTGGAGGAAAAACTGTTTTTT
-,TRBD2,TRBJ2-3,TRBV9,CASSVGGGRLDTQYF,TGTGCCAGCAGCGTAGGCGGGGGGAGGTTGGATACGCAGTATTTT
few,TRBD2,TRBJ2-3,TRBV2,CASLDSSGADTQYF,TGTGCCAGCTTAGACTCTAGCGGGGCAGATACGCAGTATTTT
few,-,TRBJ2-3,TRBV12-3/TRBV12-4,CASSLLVDTQYF,TGTGCCAGCAGTCTCCTGGTCGATACGCAGTATTTT
-,-,TRBJ1-2,TRBV7-3,CASSDGGNYGYTF,TGTGCCAGCAGCGACGGTGGAAACTATGGCTACACCTTC
few,-,TRBJ2-3,TRBV6-5,CASSYRDSSTDTQYF,TGTGCCAGCAGTTACAGGGACTCTAGCACAGATACGCAGTATTTT
-,-,TRBJ2-7,TRBV20-1,CSAITGGVYEQYF,TGCAGTGCTATCACAGGAGGGGTCTACGAGCAGTACTTC